This T cell receptor beta chain derives from a study of shared clonotypes between healthy human individuals. The data were produced by immunoSEQ multiplex PCR, yet TCRdb's version contains in-frame clones alone and is incomplete. The repertoire has some 2.3 million clones, more than 85% of them found once; the top ten carry under 0.45%. Germline V gives CDR1 SGHAT, CDR2 FQNNGV. This CDR3 contains 15 residues. Between the trimmed V and J ends, which lost 2 bases and 0 bases, there was a span of 8 bases. The chain is built from TRBV11-2 and TRBJ1-3; maybe TRBD1 (5 bases). The receptor was isolated from a man between 18 and 29 years old in good health. Some clones in this sample may be carry-over from other donors' samples. Sequenced material: naive CD4+ T cells from PBMCs. The subset: CD45RA+ positively selected. For the CDR3, the DNA is TGTGCCAGCAGCTTACCCAGGGACTCTGGAAACACCATATATTTT. Residues: CASSLPRDSGNTIYF. Based on the CDR3 plus reference TRBV11-2 and TRBJ1-3, the full variable domain is EAGVAQSPRYKIIEKRQSVAFWCNPISGHATLYWYQQILGQGPKLLIQFQNNGVVDDSQLPKDRFSAERLKGVDSTLKIQPAKLEDSAVYLCASSLPRDSGNTIYFGEGSWLTVV.